This T cell receptor (beta chain) was found in a study of shared clonotypes between healthy human individuals. This clone has more than one count but fewer than ten. Antigen: not known. Study-level results: A small donor pool kept down the genetic and exposure-history diversity that was represented. Clonotypes not shared had lower generation probabilities than those common to all four donors.

The CDR3 is 18 amino acids. With 2 bases clipped from V and 2 bases from J, the junction kept 10 bases outside the gene matches. Germline CDR1 reads SGHRS; CDR2 reads YFSETQ. Genomic DNA of each subset was evenly split across several immunoSEQ plates. In the original workflow: ImmunoSEQ yielded junction-only sequences lacking quality scores, so filtering differed. Produced via immunoSEQ multiplex PCR; TCRdb's table is partial and in-frame only. That table gives V, J and clone size, and the DNA gave D and trimming. The table includes 2 million to 2.5 million clones, 95% detected once. This clonotype originated in a man between 18 and 35 years old in good health. Sequenced: naive CD4+ T cells sorted from blood. Regarding subset: CD45RA+ positively selected. The V call is TRBV5-1, the J call TRBJ2-1, with 10 bases matching TRBD2. CDR3 amino acids: CASSFERGGLFPYNEQFF. The CDR3 coding sequence is TGCGCCAGCAGCTTCGAGCGGGGGGGTCTATTCCCCTACAATGAGCAGTTCTTC.